The 25 T cell receptor beta chains presented below share a single source sample, sequenced in a study of T cells in Graves' hyperthyroidism and ophthalmopathy. Amplified TCR beta CDR3 regions came from RNA transcripts. When the TCR CDR3 underwent first-round RT-PCR, the HTBI primer set was used. TCRdb passed the multiplex PCR reads through MiXCR, listing each CDR3 protein once. The sample carries roughly 750,000 distinct CDR3 sequences, about 17% recorded once. Sequencing was done on a sample of blood. Receptors were obtained from a man between 18 and 35 years old with Graves' hyperthyroidism.

This clonotype was counted only a few times. V and J are TRBV20-1 and TRBJ1-2; D remains ambiguous. This CDR3 comprises 16 residues. V gave up 6 bases and J gave up 4 bases, with 24 bases separating them. Germline V gene sequence: CDR1 DFQATT, CDR2 SNEGSKA (reference sequence). CDR3 DNA sequence: TGCAGTGCGAGCCAGAGTGGGTTTGATCGGGCCTATGGCTACACCTTC. Amino acid sequence: CSASQSGFDRAYGYTF.

This clonotype was counted many times. The CDR3 loop reads CASTVPGLLNGYTF. In nucleotides, the CDR3 is TGTGCCAGCACGGTTCCGGGACTCCTAAATGGCTACACCTTC. The chain uses TRBV28 and TRBJ1-2, with D perhaps TRBD1 (5 bases). The V gene lost 7 bases and the J gene lost 6 bases, with 18 bases spanning the gap. The CDR3 consists of 14 residues. Germline values: CDR1 MDHEN, CDR2 SYDVKM.

This clonotype was picked up a small number of times. The chain is built from TRBV28 and TRBJ1-6, with a weak D call TRBD1 (5 bases). Germline lookup yields CDR1 MDHEN and CDR2 SYDVKM. This CDR3 comprises 14 residues. V lost 8 bases and J 11 bases, leaving 19 bases between the germline ends. Here the CDR3 DNA reads TGTGCCAGCTGGGGGGGATTCCTTTATACACCCCTCCACTTT. Its protein product is CASWGGFLYTPLHF.

This clonotype appeared many times. The chain is built from TRBV11-3 and TRBJ2-1, with 8 positions matching TRBD2. Germline values: CDR1 SGHNT, CDR2 YENEEA. This CDR3 has 17 residues. J lost 9 bases, V lost 0 bases, and 13 bases had no gene match. Here the CDR3 DNA reads TGTGCCAGCAGCTTAGATGGGCCGGGACTAGGTCATCCTGAGCAGTTCTTC. Its translation: CASSLDGPGLGHPEQFF. Complete variable domain (other parts from reference TRBV11-3 and TRBJ2-1): EAGVVQSPRYKIIEKKQPVAFWCNPISGHNTLYWYLQNLGQGPELLIRYENEEAVDDSQLPKDRFSAERLKGVDSTLKIQPAELGDSAVYLCASSLDGPGLGHPEQFFGPGTRLTVL.

The rearrangement links TRBV11-2 to TRBJ2-3; no definite D call. V lost 5 bases to trimming and J lost 1 base, with 13 bases between them. Germline assignment: CDR1 SGHAT and CDR2 FQNNGV. This CDR3 is built from 15 residues. CDR3 sequence reads: CASSPGSPRTDTQYF. CDR3 DNA sequence: TGTGCCAGCAGCCCCGGGTCCCCTCGCACAGATACGCAGTATTTT.

This clonotype was seen at least ten times. The V gene is TRBV11-3, the J gene TRBJ2-1; 11 bases map to TRBD2. Looked up from germline, CDR1 is SGHNT and CDR2 is YENEEA. V shed 7 bases and J 6 bases; nucleotides not matched to a gene: 11. The CDR3 totals 16 residues. CDR3 sequence: CASTARTGTSGNEQFF. The DNA of the CDR3 is TGTGCCAGCACCGCTCGTACCGGGACTAGCGGCAATGAGCAGTTCTTC.

J is TRBJ1-2 and V is TRBV3-1; D gene uncertain. The V and J ends lost 3 bases and 0 bases respectively, with 8 bases between them. CDR3 size: 14 residues. In germline, CDR1 is LGHDT, CDR2 YNNKEL (reference sequence). CDR3 DNA sequence: TGTGCCAGCAGCCAGAAGGGATCTAACTATGGCTACACCTTC. This translates into CASSQKGSNYGYTF.

This clonotype has just a few counts. The chain has TRBV12-5 and TRBJ1-6; D uncertain. The length of the CDR3 is 13 residues. Germline assignment: CDR1 LGHNT and CDR2 FRNRAP. Deletions cut 0 bases from V and 9 bases from J, with 6 bases between. The CDR3 protein is CASGLVRGSPLHF. The CDR3 region has the DNA TGTGCTAGTGGTTTGGTACGGGGTTCACCCCTCCACTTT.

At least ten counts were recorded for this clonotype. This chain uses TRBV28 with TRBJ2-7, with D possibly TRBD1 on 5 matching bases. V shed 5 bases and J shed 6 bases, with 11 bases lying between them. Germline V gives CDR1 MDHEN, CDR2 SYDVKM. This CDR3 has 12 residues. The CDR3 reads CASSPSGFEQYF. The CDR3 bases are TGTGCCAGCAGTCCGTCAGGGTTCGAGCAGTACTTC.

This clonotype was observed at least ten times. The chain combines TRBV18 with TRBJ1-1; maybe TRBD1 (5 bases). Germline CDR1 reads KGHSH; CDR2 reads LQKENI. The CDR3 runs 15 residues. The ends were cut back, 3 bases at V and 3 bases at J, with 14 bases in the middle. CDR3 region: CASSPTVARDTEAFF. The CDR3 DNA follows: TGTGCCAGCTCACCGACAGTAGCGAGGGACACTGAAGCTTTCTTT. The full variable domain, its missing parts supplied by reference TRBV18 and TRBJ1-1, is NAGVMQNPRHLVRRRGQEARLRCSPMKGHSHVYWYRQLPEEGLKFMVYLQKENIIDESGMPKERFSAEFPKEGPSILRIQQVVRGDSAAYFCASSPTVARDTEAFFGQGTRLTVV.

This clonotype was detected a few times. The chain is built from TRBV29-1 and TRBJ1-1; D may be TRBD1 (5 bases). The germline gives CDR1 SQVTM, CDR2 ANQGSEA. V was trimmed by 1 base and J by 1 base, leaving 16 bases between them. The CDR3 spans 16 residues. The CDR3: CSVEGEGDFRNTEAFF. The CDR3 DNA follows: TGCAGCGTTGAAGGCGAAGGGGATTTTAGGAACACTGAAGCTTTCTTT.

With respect to this clonotype: This could be a read error, since a much larger clone is one nucleotide away. The CDR3 region is CASSLLDGNTEALF. CDR3 DNA sequence: TGTGCCAGCAGCCTACTTGATGGGAACACTGAAGCTCTCTTT. This chain uses TRBV27 with TRBJ1-1; D unresolved. Germline V gives CDR1 MNHEY, CDR2 SMNVEV (reference sequence). The CDR3 sequence is 14 residues long.

This sequence joins TRBV5-1 and TRBJ2-7; the match to TRBD2 covers 8 bases. The V segment lost 1 base and the J segment 4 bases; nucleotides outside the gene matches: 10. Looked up from germline, CDR1 is SGHRS and CDR2 is YFSETQ. The CDR3 is made up of 16 amino acids. DNA for the CDR3: TGCGCCAGCAGCTTGTATGACGGGAGGGCCTGTTACGAGCAGTACTTC. This sequence encodes CASSLYDGRACYEQYF.

This clonotype was recorded many times. J is TRBJ1-2 and V is TRBV10-2, with a weak D call TRBD1 (5 bases). The V and J ends lost 6 bases and 5 bases respectively, with 10 bases between them. CDR3 size: 12 residues. CDR1 and CDR2 from the germline V gene are WSHSY and SAAADI. The CDR3 spells CASRTDSYGYTF. As DNA, the CDR3 is TGCGCCAGCAGGACAGACTCATATGGCTACACCTTC.

The chain is built from TRBV4-2 and TRBJ2-7, with D possibly TRBD2 on 6 matching bases. V lost 1 base and J lost 3, with 16 bases in between. Germline CDR1 LGHNA, CDR2 YNFKEQ. The CDR3 loop spans 16 amino acids. The chain's CDR3 is CASSQVASVSNYEQYF. CDR3 nucleotide sequence: TGTGCCAGCAGCCAAGTGGCTAGCGTCTCGAACTACGAGCAGTACTTC.

The J gene is TRBJ2-5, the V gene TRBV19, with D maybe TRBD2 (5 bases). Trimming removed 6 bases from V and 0 bases from J, with 14 bases in between. Germline CDR1 reads LNHDA; CDR2 reads SQIVND (reference sequence). CDR3 size: 15 residues. The CDR3 loop is CASSPRGLYQETQYF. As DNA, the CDR3 is TGTGCCAGTAGCCCCCGAGGGCTGTACCAAGAGACCCAGTACTTC.

This clonotype came up a few times. The V gene is TRBV27, the J gene TRBJ2-1; 12 nucleotides line up with TRBD2. In germline, CDR1 is MNHEY, CDR2 SMNVEV (reference sequence). The J segment lost 5 bases and the V segment lost 10 bases, leaving 6 bases of the junction unmatched. The CDR3 loop spans 14 amino acids. CDR3 sequence (DNA): TGTGCCAACCGCGCTAGCGGGAGGGACAATGAGCAGTTCTTC. Its protein product is CANRASGRDNEQFF.

There are many counts of this clonotype. V usage is TRBV12-3 or TRBV12-4 and J usage is TRBJ2-7; D gene unclear. The V gene lost 5 bases and the J gene lost 4 bases, with 12 bases spanning the gap. This CDR3 region has 13 residues. The CDR3 DNA sequence: TGTGCCAGCAGTCTCTCCTTTCTGTACGAGCAGTACTTC. It translates to CASSLSFLYEQYF.

In its sample, this clonotype was seen a few times. The chain employs TRBV28 and TRBJ2-6; possibly TRBD1 for D (5 bases). This CDR3 is 17 amino acids long. Germline V gene lookup returns CDR1 MDHEN and CDR2 SYDVKM. Deletions cut 5 bases from V and 1 base from J, with 15 bases between. In DNA form, the CDR3 reads TGTGCCAGCAGTCTAACGTTAAGGGGTTCTGGGGCCAACGTCCTGACTTTC. As protein: CASSLTLRGSGANVLTF.

This clonotype has at least ten counts. The rearrangement links TRBV6-1 to TRBJ2-3, with D possibly matching TRBD2 (7 bases). Germline CDR1 MNHNS, CDR2 SASEGT. V lost 6 bases, J lost 7 bases, and 14 bases lay in between. This CDR3 contains 13 residues. DNA of the CDR3: TGTGCCAGCAGAGAGAGCGGGACAAATACGCAGTATTTT. It codes for CASRESGTNTQYF.

This clonotype was observed a handful of times. This sequence joins TRBV24-1 and TRBJ2-3; D is unclear. Germline CDR1 KGHDR, CDR2 SFDVKD. V was shortened by 6 bases and J by 3 bases, with 9 bases between the two germline ends. CDR3 length: 13 amino acids. The CDR3 DNA reads TGTGCCACCAGTCGATTGGGGACAGATACGCAGTATTTT. The encoded protein is CATSRLGTDTQYF.

This clonotype was seen many times. The V and J genes are TRBV6-5 and TRBJ2-5; tentative D call: TRBD2 (6 bases). There are 16 residues in the CDR3. Trimming shortened V by 0 bases and J by 4 bases, and 15 bases separated the two germline ends. CDR1 is MNHEY, CDR2 SVGAGI, per germline. CDR3 nucleotide sequence: TGTGCCAGCAGTTACTCCAGGAGTTTGGGAGGAGAGACCCAGTACTTC. Amino acids: CASSYSRSLGGETQYF.

The V call is TRBV20-1, the J call TRBJ2-5; D may be TRBD1 or TRBD2 (5 bases each). CDR3 length equals 15 residues. CDR1 is DFQATT and CDR2 is SNEGSKA in the germline V gene (reference sequence). V was shortened by 0 bases and J by 4 bases, with 15 bases between the two germline ends. CDR3 nucleotide sequence: TGCAGTGCTAGAGATGGCGGGCAGGGCGGAGAGACCCAGTACTTC. Its translation is CSARDGGQGGETQYF.

This clonotype has ten or more counts. This chain joins TRBV27 and TRBJ2-1, with 7 bases lining up with TRBD2. The CDR3 has 16 amino acids. The germline CDR1 and CDR2 sequences are MNHEY and SMNVEV (reference sequence). The V and J ends lost 1 base and 4 bases, in that order; junction bases with no gene match: 7. CDR3 protein: CASSLWVAGLYNEQFF. The CDR3 DNA reads TGTGCCAGCAGTTTATGGGTAGCGGGCCTTTACAATGAGCAGTTCTTC.

In its sample, this clonotype was seen many times. The chain uses TRBV7-9 and TRBJ2-1; 14 bases map to TRBD2. This CDR3 has 15 amino acids. In germline, CDR1 is SEHNR, CDR2 FQNEAQ (reference sequence). Unmatched junction bases numbered 6, after V lost 5 bases and J lost 9 bases. The CDR3 nucleotides read TGTGCCAGCAGCGGGGGGACTAGCGGGAGAAGTGAGCAGTTCTTC. This gives the protein CASSGGTSGRSEQFF.